The 13 T cell receptor beta chains below all came from one sample that was sequenced in a study of vaccination and CD4 T cells after COVID-19. Time point indicated: late sampling 161 to 241 days after vaccination in three convalescent patients. Sample treatment: approximately 9-day PBMC culture with coronavirus spike peptide pools or control peptides (ViraFEST assay). Their recognized antigens are unknown. Cultured CD4+ T cell DNA was sequenced using the Oncomine TCR Beta short-read assay. From the PCR reads, TCRdb called clonotypes with MiXCR, one entry per CDR3 protein. This table holds 15,000 to 20,000 distinct CDR3 sequences, around 50% found once. The specimen comprised CD4+ T cells from blood, cultured in vitro, sampled about 7 months after SARS-CoV-2 vaccination. Receptors originate from a human donor who had recovered from COVID-19.

The chain uses TRBV5-4 and TRBJ1-1; 7 positions match TRBD1. Germline V lookup: CDR1 SGHNT, CDR2 YYREEE (reference sequence). This CDR3 has 16 residues. J gave up 1 base and V 4 bases, and 10 bases lay outside the gene matches. The CDR3, as DNA: TGTGCCAGCAGCCGACGGTCAGGGGGAGGGAACACTGAAGCTTTCTTT. Residues: CASSRRSGGGNTEAFF.

This clonotype was counted only a few times. This rearrangement joins TRBV2 to TRBJ2-7; weak D call: TRBD2 (6 bases). CDR1 is SNHLY and CDR2 is FYNNEI in the germline V gene. The CDR3 totals 15 residues. Trimming shortened V by 5 bases and J by 1 base, and 15 bases separated the two germline ends. CDR3 protein: CASSRSGTLSYEQYF. CDR3 in DNA: TGTGCCAGCAGTCGGTCCGGGACTCTGTCCTACGAGCAGTACTTC.

The chain carries TRBV20-1 and TRBJ2-7; 7 bases are a match to TRBD2. This CDR3 has 14 amino acids. After removal of 1 base from V and 3 bases from J, the junction contained 6 bases not matched to a gene. CDR1 is DFQATT and CDR2 is SNEGSKA in the germline V gene (reference sequence). For the CDR3, the DNA is TGCAGTGCTAGAGGTACTAGCGCCCGCTACGAGCAGTACTTC. Amino acid sequence: CSARGTSARYEQYF.

V and J are TRBV7-3 and TRBJ2-3; TRBD2 matches at 10 bases. Germline CDR1 reads SGHTA; CDR2 reads FQGTGA. Trimming removed 5 bases from V and 1 base from J; junction bases left unmatched: 9. There are 17 residues in the CDR3. The CDR3 nucleotides are TGTGCCAGCAGCCCACGCGCCGGGACTAGCGGCACAGATACGCAGTATTTT. This gives the protein CASSPRAGTSGTDTQYF. The full variable domain, rest sourced from reference TRBV7-3 and TRBJ2-3, is GAGVSQTPSNKVTEKGKYVELRCDPISGHTALYWYRQSLGQGPEFLIYFQGTGAADDSGLPNDRFFAVRPEGSVSTLKIQRTERGDSAVYLCASSPRAGTSGTDTQYFGPGTRLTVL.

V is TRBV20-1 and J is TRBJ1-1, with 8 bases fitting TRBD1. J lost 4 bases, V lost 0 bases, and 4 bases had no gene match. The CDR3 loop spans 14 amino acids. Germline V gene lookup returns CDR1 DFQATT and CDR2 SNEGSKA (reference sequence). The CDR3 nucleotides are TGCAGTGCTAGAGAGGTACAGGGGGGCACTGAAGCTTTCTTT. Protein sequence: CSAREVQGGTEAFF.

The rearrangement joins TRBV3-1 to TRBJ2-7, with 9 bases identical to TRBD2. Germline loops: CDR1 LGHDT, CDR2 YNNKEL (reference sequence). Trimming took 4 bases from V and 7 from J; bases not matched to a gene: 11. The CDR3 extends over 15 amino acids. CDR3 residues: CASSPREGPATEQYF. In DNA, the CDR3 is TGTGCCAGCAGCCCGCGGGAGGGACCCGCTACTGAGCAGTACTTC.

This clonotype was observed a few times. V is TRBV15 and J is TRBJ1-1; no clear D gene. Germline V gene lookup returns CDR1 LNHNV and CDR2 YYDKDF (reference sequence). V lost 1 base, J lost 4 bases, and 7 bases lay in between. This CDR3 contains 13 residues. The CDR3 protein is CATSRATGTEAFF. The DNA of the CDR3 is TGTGCCACCAGCAGAGCTACGGGCACTGAAGCTTTCTTT. The entire variable domain, with the rest obtained from reference TRBV15 and TRBJ1-1, is as follows: DAMVIQNPRYQVTQFGKPVTLSCSQTLNHNVMYWYQQKSSQAPKLLFHYYDKDFNNEADTPDNFQSRRPNTSFCFLDIRSPGLGDTAMYLCATSRATGTEAFFGQGTRLTVV.

The chain employs TRBV10-2 and TRBJ2-5; 12 nucleotides match TRBD2. Germline CDR1 WSHSY, CDR2 SAAADI. The CDR3 length is 15 residues. With V trimmed by 5 bases and J by 1 base, 2 bases remained unmatched. CDR3 loop: CASSRTSGAQETQYF. The CDR3 region has the DNA TGCGCCAGCAGTCGGACTAGCGGGGCCCAAGAGACCCAGTACTTC.

This clonotype was counted between two and nine times. DNA for the CDR3: TGTGCCAGCAGCGATCGAAAGCGGACGGATGGCTACACCTTC. Its protein is CASSDRKRTDGYTF. The chain couples TRBV6-1 to TRBJ1-2; no clear D gene. This CDR3 is built from 14 residues. Germline CDR1 MNHNS, CDR2 SASEGT. V dropped 6 bases and J dropped 6 bases, with 17 bases sitting between them.

This sequence joins TRBV7-2 and TRBJ2-1; D possibly corresponds to TRBD2 (6 bases). Per the germline V gene, CDR1 is SGHTA and CDR2 is FQGNSA. The V end was cut by 1 base, the J end by 8 bases, with 9 bases between. This CDR3 is built from 13 residues. The CDR3 DNA is TGTGCCAGCAGCTTAGGACTAGGGGATGAGCAGTTCTTC. Translation gives CASSLGLGDEQFF.

V usage is TRBV27 and J usage is TRBJ2-5, with 12 bases aligning to TRBD2. The germline gives CDR1 MNHEY, CDR2 SMNVEV (reference sequence). CDR3 length: 16 residues. The V segment lost 6 bases and the J segment 5 bases; nucleotides outside the gene matches: 10. CDR3 residues: CASRVLAGGSLETQYF. The CDR3 DNA sequence: TGTGCCAGCAGGGTTCTAGCGGGAGGGTCGTTGGAGACCCAGTACTTC.

The chain carries TRBV7-2 and TRBJ2-7, with D perhaps TRBD2 (5 bases). Germline V gene sequence: CDR1 SGHTA, CDR2 FQGNSA. The germline V and J ends were trimmed by 3 bases and 6 bases, with 12 bases remaining between them. This CDR3 contains 13 residues. The CDR3 DNA reads as TGTGCCAGCAGCTTTTCGGCGGGTACCGAGCAGTACTTC. It translates to CASSFSAGTEQYF.

On this clonotype: One junction end does not reproduce the germline sequence, and a read error may be involved. The genes are TRBV7-6 and TRBJ2-1, with D possibly TRBD2 on 6 matching bases. Germline-derived CDR1 and CDR2 are SGHVS and FNYEAQ. There are 14 residues in the CDR3. This chain's CDR3 is CASSLGSARDEQFF. As DNA, the CDR3 is TGTGCTAGCAGCCTCGGGAGTGCTCGGGATGAGCAGTTCTTC.